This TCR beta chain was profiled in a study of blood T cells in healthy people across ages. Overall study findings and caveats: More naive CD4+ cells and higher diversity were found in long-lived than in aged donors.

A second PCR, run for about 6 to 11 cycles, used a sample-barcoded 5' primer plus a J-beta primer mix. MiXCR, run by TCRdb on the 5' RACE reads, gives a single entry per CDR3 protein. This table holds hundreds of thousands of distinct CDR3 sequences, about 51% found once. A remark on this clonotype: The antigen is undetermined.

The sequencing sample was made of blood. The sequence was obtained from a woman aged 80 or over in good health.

CDR3 in amino acids: CASSEAGYNEQYF. The CDR3 nucleotides are TGTGCCAGCAGTGAGGCGGGCTACAATGAGCAGTACTTC. The rearrangement joins TRBV25-1 to TRBJ2-1; D may be TRBD2 (5 bases). With the DNA end fitting TRBJ2-7 better, the J assignment may be wrong. The germline V gene has CDR1 MGHDK and CDR2 SYGVNS. The CDR3 contains 13 residues.